This T cell receptor (beta chain) originates from a study of patients and donors after allogeneic stem cell transplantation. This clonotype was counted between two and nine times. TCRdb passed the RT-PCR reads through MiXCR, listing each CDR3 protein once. The sample carries more than 55,000 distinct CDR3 sequences, 13% recorded once. The clonotype was recovered from a human donor who was either an allogeneic HSCT recipient or a stem cell or donor lymphocyte infusion donor (not recorded which). It is not recorded whose cells these are; they may come from a transplant donor. The sample comprised blood, either unsorted or a sorted T cell fraction (not recorded which).

CDR3 protein: CASRPRRFQGAAGAEAFF. DNA for the CDR3: TGCGCCAGCCGACCCCGCAGGTTTCAGGGGGCGGCAGGCGCTGAAGCTTTCTTT. The rearrangement links TRBV5-1 to TRBJ1-1; 8 bases align to TRBD1. The CDR3 extends over 18 amino acids. V lost 7 bases to trimming and J lost 6 bases; unmatched junction nucleotides: 23. In germline, CDR1 is SGHRS, CDR2 YFSETQ.